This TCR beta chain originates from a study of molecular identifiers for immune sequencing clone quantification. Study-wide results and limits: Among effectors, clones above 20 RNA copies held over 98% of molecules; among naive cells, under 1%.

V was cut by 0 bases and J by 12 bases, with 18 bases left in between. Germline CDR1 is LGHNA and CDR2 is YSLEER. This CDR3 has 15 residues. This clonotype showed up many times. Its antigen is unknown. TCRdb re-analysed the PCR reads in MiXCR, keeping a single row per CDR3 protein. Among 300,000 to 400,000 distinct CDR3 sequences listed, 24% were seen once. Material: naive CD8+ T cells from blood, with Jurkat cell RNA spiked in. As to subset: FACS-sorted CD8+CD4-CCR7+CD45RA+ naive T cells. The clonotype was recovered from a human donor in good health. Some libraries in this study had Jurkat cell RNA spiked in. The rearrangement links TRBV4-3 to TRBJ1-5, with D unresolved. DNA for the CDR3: TGCGCCAGCAGCCAAGATTGGGCCATGCTGGCTTTCCAGCATTTT. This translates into CASSQDWAMLAFQHF.